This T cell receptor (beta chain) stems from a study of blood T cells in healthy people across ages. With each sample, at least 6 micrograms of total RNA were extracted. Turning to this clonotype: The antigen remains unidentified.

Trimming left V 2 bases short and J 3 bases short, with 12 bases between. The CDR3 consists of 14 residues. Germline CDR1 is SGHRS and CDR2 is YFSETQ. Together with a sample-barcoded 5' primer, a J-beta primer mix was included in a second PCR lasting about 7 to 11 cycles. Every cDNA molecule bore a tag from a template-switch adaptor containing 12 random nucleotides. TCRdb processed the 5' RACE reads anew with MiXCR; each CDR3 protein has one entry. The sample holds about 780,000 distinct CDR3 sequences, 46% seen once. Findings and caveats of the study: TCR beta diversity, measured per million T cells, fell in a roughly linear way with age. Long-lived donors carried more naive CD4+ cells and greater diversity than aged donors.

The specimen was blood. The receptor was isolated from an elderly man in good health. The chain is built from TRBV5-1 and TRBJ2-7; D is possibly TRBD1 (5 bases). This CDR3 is CASSFGPGNYEQYF. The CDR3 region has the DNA TGCGCCAGCAGCTTCGGTCCAGGGAACTACGAGCAGTACTTC.